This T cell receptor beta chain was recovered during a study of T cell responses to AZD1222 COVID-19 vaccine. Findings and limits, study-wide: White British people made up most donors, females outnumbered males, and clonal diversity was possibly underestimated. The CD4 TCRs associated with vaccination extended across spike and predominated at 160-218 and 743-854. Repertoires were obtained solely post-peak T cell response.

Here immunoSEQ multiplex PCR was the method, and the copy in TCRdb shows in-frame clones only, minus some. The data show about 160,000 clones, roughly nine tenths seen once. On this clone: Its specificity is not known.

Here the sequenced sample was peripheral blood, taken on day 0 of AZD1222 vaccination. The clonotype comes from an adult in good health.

CDR3 sequence: CASSESREPYEQYF. The CDR3 DNA follows: TGCGCCAGCAGTGAGTCTAGGGAACCCTACGAGCAGTACTTC. J is TRBJ2-7 and V is TRBV10-1; D is undetermined. The CDR3 has 14 residues. The V gene's germline CDR1 is WNHNN and CDR2 SYGVQD (reference sequence). V was pared by 0 bases and J by 2 bases, with 8 bases between.